This TCR beta chain was recovered during a study of cytomegalovirus exposure and HLA in healthy donors. Primers for the PCR totalled 60 Vbeta and 13 Jbeta. Sequenced by immunoSEQ multiplex PCR; TCRdb stores in-frame clones only, minus some. The sample consists of 150,000 to 200,000 clones, around three quarters of them appearing once. This CDR3 region has 15 residues. V was trimmed by 2 bases and J by 4 bases, leaving 14 bases between them. Germline V gene data show CDR1 as MNHNS and CDR2 as SASEGT. When sampled, the donors appeared nominally healthy, though they likely had unrecorded immune exposures. Overall study results and limits: Altogether, 164 TCR beta chains were recorded as cytomegalovirus-associated. Being productive about 87% or about 30% of the time was typical of most TCR beta V segments in an earlier analysis. A later analysis found most CMV-associated TCR beta chains apparently HLA-restricted.

Concerning this clone itself: Its antigen is still unknown.

The sequenced sample consisted of PBMCs. The source of this sequence is a boy between 10 and 17 years old in good health and CMV-seronegative. V gene TRBV6-1 combines with J gene TRBJ1-2; D is perhaps TRBD1 (6 bases). The CDR3 protein is CASSESLAGVYGYTF. The DNA of the CDR3 is TGTGCCAGCAGTGAATCGTTGGCAGGGGTCTATGGCTACACCTTC.